These 29 T cell receptor beta chains were sequenced from one sample in a study of shared clonotypes between healthy human individuals. Method: immunoSEQ multiplex PCR; TCRdb's copy keeps in-frame clones and lacks some. This table has some 2,100,000 clones, around 95% appearing once. The sample consisted of naive CD4+ T cells sorted from blood. Subset noted: CD45RA+ positively selected. The receptors come from a young man in good health.

V is TRBV29-1 and J is TRBJ2-1; 14 nucleotides align to TRBD2. The CDR3 runs 14 residues. CDR1 and CDR2 from the germline V gene are SQVTM and ANQGSEA. V lost 7 bases and J lost 7; bases outside the gene matches: 6. CDR3: CSAGLAGGLNEQFF. The CDR3 DNA follows: TGCAGCGCAGGACTAGCGGGAGGCTTGAATGAGCAGTTCTTC.

This chain uses TRBV5-6 with TRBJ2-3; D is perhaps TRBD1 or TRBD2 (5 bases each). The ends were cut back, 1 base at V and 1 base at J, with 13 bases in the middle. CDR3 length: 16 amino acids. The germline CDR1 and CDR2 sequences are SGHDT and YYEEEE. The CDR3 loop reads CASSLPWDGRTDTQYF. CDR3 nucleotide sequence: TGTGCCAGCAGCTTGCCCTGGGACGGCCGCACAGATACGCAGTATTTT.

In regard to this clone: Other DNA sequences from this sample encode an identical CDR3 as well. This chain uses TRBV27 with TRBJ2-7; 10 nucleotides agree with TRBD1. CDR1 is MNHEY and CDR2 is SMNVEV in the germline V gene (reference sequence). The J segment lost 2 bases and the V segment lost 0 bases, leaving 1 base of the junction unmatched. This CDR3 has 15 residues. CDR3 sequence reads: CASSLSGQGAYEQYF. The CDR3 nucleotides read TGTGCCAGCAGTTTATCAGGACAGGGGGCCTACGAGCAGTACTTC.

The V call is TRBV30, the J call TRBJ1-6, with TRBD1 matching 8 bases. This CDR3 is built from 13 residues. The trim removed 2 bases at V and 10 bases at J, leaving 4 bases unmatched. Germline lookup yields CDR1 GTSNPN and CDR2 SVGIG (reference sequence). The CDR3 DNA reads TGTGCCTGGAGTCTCCACAGGGGGTCACCCCTCCACTTT. It specifies CAWSLHRGSPLHF.

The chain couples TRBV7-9 to TRBJ1-2; perhaps TRBD1 as D (6 bases). Per germline, CDR1 SEHNR and CDR2 FQNEAQ (reference sequence). Trimming shortened V by 1 base and J by 4 bases, and 10 bases separated the two germline ends. The CDR3 length is 14 residues. The CDR3, as DNA: TGTGCCAGCAGCTTAGGGCAGGGGACCTATGGCTACACCTTC. Its translation is CASSLGQGTYGYTF.

This sequence joins TRBV30 and TRBJ1-5; TRBD1 might be the D (6 bases). Germline values: CDR1 GTSNPN, CDR2 SVGIG (reference sequence). V dropped 5 bases and J dropped 1 base, with 9 bases sitting between them. CDR3 length: 13 residues. Written as DNA, the CDR3 is TGTGCCTGGGCCGACAGGAGCAATCAGCCCCAGCATTTT. It codes for CAWADRSNQPQHF.

About this clone itself: This same CDR3 is encoded by further DNA sequences in the sample. The CDR3 loop reads CASSPGLNTEAFF. The CDR3, as DNA: TGTGCCAGCTCACCAGGGCTTAACACTGAAGCTTTCTTT. This sequence joins TRBV18 and TRBJ1-1; D unclear. This CDR3 has 13 residues. The germline CDR1 and CDR2 sequences are KGHSH and LQKENI. Trimming took 2 bases from V and 2 from J, leaving 6 bases between them.

As regards this clone: This sample also contains other DNA sequences that code for the same CDR3. The V and J genes are TRBV2 and TRBJ1-5; 8 nucleotides match TRBD1. This CDR3 comprises 14 residues. The germline CDR1 and CDR2 sequences are SNHLY and FYNNEI. The V and J ends lost 1 base and 7 bases, in that order; junction bases with no gene match: 3. CDR3 sequence reads: CASSEGTGLQPQHF. As DNA, the CDR3 is TGTGCCAGCAGTGAAGGGACAGGGCTGCAGCCCCAGCATTTT. Supplemented by reference TRBV2 and TRBJ1-5, the full variable domain reads EPEVTQTPSHQVTQMGQEVILRCVPISNHLYFYWYRQILGQKVEFLVSFYNNEISEKSEIFDDQFSVERPDGSNFTLKIRSTKLEDSAMYFCASSEGTGLQPQHFGDGTRLSIL.

The rearrangement joins TRBV6-1 to TRBJ1-1; D is ambiguous. V was pared by 0 bases and J by 1 base, with 9 bases between. Germline lookup yields CDR1 MNHNS and CDR2 SASEGT. The CDR3 runs 15 residues. CDR3 in DNA: TGTGCCAGCAGTGAAGCATCGAAAGGGAACACTGAAGCTTTCTTT. Residues: CASSEASKGNTEAFF.

The chain joins TRBV19 to TRBJ1-4; 8 positions agree with TRBD1. V was clipped by 5 bases and J by 7 bases; unmatched bases: 12. The CDR3 extends over 16 amino acids. Germline V gene sequence: CDR1 LNHDA, CDR2 SQIVND (reference sequence). The CDR3 loop reads CASSPTPQGATEKLFF. For the CDR3, the DNA is TGTGCCAGTAGTCCCACCCCCCAGGGGGCGACTGAAAAACTGTTTTTT.

The V and J genes are TRBV6-6 and TRBJ1-6; 7 bases match TRBD1. The CDR3 has 15 amino acids. Germline V gives CDR1 MNHNY, CDR2 SVGAGI (reference sequence). After removal of 7 bases from V and 2 bases from J, the junction contained 5 bases not matched to a gene. CDR3 residues: CASIGGATYNSPLHF. CDR3 DNA sequence: TGTGCCAGCATAGGGGGCGCGACCTATAATTCACCCCTCCACTTT.

About this clone itself: The identical CDR3 is also encoded by other nucleotide sequences in the sample. This chain links TRBV2 with TRBJ2-1; D gene uncertain. The CDR3 covers 11 residues. V lost 6 bases and J 7 bases, leaving 7 bases between the germline ends. Germline CDR1 SNHLY, CDR2 FYNNEI. CDR3 sequence reads: CASRVGNEQFF. The CDR3 nucleotides are TGTGCCAGCAGAGTCGGTAATGAGCAGTTCTTC.

The genes are TRBV5-1 and TRBJ2-3, with 8 nucleotides matching TRBD2. Germline trimming cut 3 bases from V and 5 bases from J; bases unmatched to any gene: 5. Germline V lookup: CDR1 SGHRS, CDR2 YFSETQ. The CDR3 sequence is 14 residues long. Here the CDR3 DNA reads TGCGCCAGCAGCTCGGGGGGGCTCGGAGATACGCAGTATTTT. It yields the protein CASSSGGLGDTQYF.

V and J are TRBV30 and TRBJ1-6, with no clear D. Per germline, CDR1 GTSNPN and CDR2 SVGIG (reference sequence). The CDR3 loop spans 14 amino acids. V was clipped by 4 bases and J by 9 bases, with 16 bases between them. The CDR3 DNA follows: TGTGCCTGGAACCCTTTCGGGGTAGGTTCACCCCTCCACTTT. Translation: CAWNPFGVGSPLHF.

The chain uses TRBV9 and TRBJ1-3; 8 bases map to TRBD1. Germline assignment: CDR1 SGDLS and CDR2 YYNGEE. J gave up 5 bases and V 0 bases, and 7 bases lay outside the gene matches. The CDR3 contains 16 residues. CDR3 residues: CASSVDTGQARNTIYF. For the CDR3, the DNA is TGTGCCAGCAGCGTAGATACGGGACAGGCAAGAAACACCATATATTTT.

The chain uses TRBV5-1 and TRBJ2-1, with a possible D match to TRBD1 (6 bases). The CDR3 is made up of 15 amino acids. Germline lookup yields CDR1 SGHRS and CDR2 YFSETQ. Deletions cut 0 bases from V and 2 bases from J, with 9 bases between. The DNA of the CDR3 is TGCGCCAGCAGCTTGGGACAGGCAGCCTACAATGAGCAGTTCTTC. Its translation: CASSLGQAAYNEQFF.

The V gene is TRBV29-1, the J gene TRBJ1-1; a possible D gene is TRBD1 (6 bases). In germline, CDR1 is SQVTM, CDR2 ANQGSEA. The V end lost 8 bases, the J end lost 0 bases, and 10 bases lay between the germline ends. The CDR3 extends over 12 amino acids. For the CDR3, the DNA is TGCAGCCCAACAGGGTTGAACACTGAAGCTTTCTTT. Amino acids: CSPTGLNTEAFF. The full variable domain, completed using reference TRBV29-1 and TRBJ1-1, is SAVISQKPSRDICQRGTSLTIQCQVDSQVTMMFWYRQQPGQSLTLIATANQGSEATYESGFVIDKFPISRPNLTFSTLTVSNMSPEDSSIYLCSPTGLNTEAFFGQGTRLTVV.

A note on this clone: This sample includes further DNA sequences coding for the same CDR3. This chain uses TRBV2 with TRBJ1-5; unclear D gene. CDR3 length equals 13 residues. Germline CDR1 SNHLY, CDR2 FYNNEI. Trimming cost V 4 bases and J 6 bases, with 10 bases left between them. The chain's CDR3 is CASSVGGSQPQHF. The CDR3 DNA is TGTGCCAGCAGTGTAGGAGGAAGTCAGCCCCAGCATTTT.

About this clone itself: The sample contains more than one DNA sequence encoding this CDR3. The V call is TRBV9, the J call TRBJ2-7, with D uncertain. Germline V gene data show CDR1 as SGDLS and CDR2 as YYNGEE. Trimming removed 0 bases at V and 6 bases at J, with 7 bases between. This CDR3 is built from 12 residues. The CDR3 region is CASSVEGGEQYF. CDR3 sequence (DNA): TGTGCCAGCAGCGTAGAGGGCGGCGAGCAGTACTTC.

Worth noting for this clone: The same CDR3 is also encoded by other DNA sequences in this sample. The rearrangement uses TRBV30 and TRBJ1-2, with D perhaps TRBD1 (5 bases). V shed 1 base and J shed 4 bases, with 7 bases lying between them. The CDR3 is made up of 12 amino acids. The germline V gene has CDR1 GTSNPN and CDR2 SVGIG (reference sequence). The chain's CDR3 is CAWSGGGYGYTF. CDR3 sequence (DNA): TGTGCCTGGAGTGGTGGGGGCTATGGCTACACCTTC.

The J gene is TRBJ2-7, the V gene TRBV6-6; no definite D call. V lost 0 bases to trimming and J lost 6 bases, with 9 bases between them. CDR1 is MNHNY, CDR2 SVGAGI, per germline (reference sequence). The CDR3 extends over 13 amino acids. The CDR3 sequence is CASSYSRTVEQYF. Written as DNA, the CDR3 is TGTGCCAGCAGTTACTCGAGAACTGTCGAGCAGTACTTC.

V is TRBV7-8 and J is TRBJ2-5; 7 bases map to TRBD2. The CDR3 is 14 amino acids. Germline trimming cut 5 bases from V and 0 bases from J; bases unmatched to any gene: 3. CDR1 and CDR2 (germline): SGHVS, FQNEAQ. CDR3 sequence (DNA): TGTGCCAGCAGCCGGACTAGTTACCAAGAGACCCAGTACTTC. As protein: CASSRTSYQETQYF.

J is TRBJ1-1 and V is TRBV29-1; D call uncertain. V was cut by 6 bases and J by 1 base, with 9 bases left in between. The CDR3 has 12 residues. Per the germline V gene, CDR1 is SQVTM and CDR2 is ANQGSEA. This chain's CDR3 is CSVDPKNTEAFF. The CDR3 bases are TGCAGCGTAGACCCTAAGAACACTGAAGCTTTCTTT.

The rearrangement joins TRBV27 to TRBJ2-3; D not certain. Trimming stripped 2 bases from V and 1 base from J, with 7 bases between. Germline V gives CDR1 MNHEY, CDR2 SMNVEV (reference sequence). CDR3 length equals 14 residues. The DNA of the CDR3 is TGTGCCAGCAGTTTAGAAAGACGCACAGATACGCAGTATTTT. Translated, it gives CASSLERRTDTQYF.

Written as DNA, the CDR3 is TGTGCCAGCAGGGTGGTACGGGGACCTGAGCAGTTCTTC. Encoded protein: CASRVVRGPEQFF. The rearrangement joins TRBV11-2 to TRBJ2-1, with D perhaps matching TRBD1 or TRBD2 (5 bases each). The V gene lost 6 bases and the J gene lost 9 bases, with 15 bases spanning the gap. This CDR3 has 13 residues. Germline values: CDR1 SGHAT, CDR2 FQNNGV.

This rearrangement joins TRBV27 to TRBJ2-1, with 9 bases matching TRBD2. Losses at the gene ends were 7 bases for V and 5 bases for J; bases not matched to a gene: 21. This CDR3 spans 19 amino acids. Germline CDR1 reads MNHEY; CDR2 reads SMNVEV (reference sequence). Here the CDR3 reads CASTRQGTSISQIDNEQFF. The DNA for the CDR3 is TGTGCCAGCACCCGACAAGGGACTAGCATTTCCCAAATTGACAATGAGCAGTTCTTC.

The chain has TRBV12-5 and TRBJ2-3; D uncertain. CDR1 is LGHNT, CDR2 FRNRAP, per germline. This CDR3 is 15 amino acids long. Trimming took 0 bases from V and 0 from J, leaving 7 bases between them. CDR3 loop: CASGLVPQSTDTQYF. The CDR3 DNA reads as TGTGCTAGTGGTTTGGTACCGCAGAGCACAGATACGCAGTATTTT.

The chain has TRBV5-1 and TRBJ1-3, with D unresolved. Trimming stripped 0 bases from V and 3 bases from J, with 7 bases between. From germline, CDR1 is SGHRS and CDR2 YFSETQ. There are 14 residues in the CDR3. The CDR3 loop reads CASSLGGGGNTIYF. For the CDR3, the DNA is TGCGCCAGCAGCTTGGGGGGAGGTGGAAACACCATATATTTT. The full variable domain, completed using reference TRBV5-1 and TRBJ1-3, is KAGVTQTPRYLIKTRGQQVTLSCSPISGHRSVSWYQQTPGQGLQFLFEYFSETQRNKGNFPGRFSGRQFSNSRSEMNVSTLELGDSALYLCASSLGGGGNTIYFGEGSWLTVV.

Here the CDR3 DNA reads TGTGCCAGCAGTTCGGGACAGGAGGTTGAAAAACTGTTTTTT. Its translation: CASSSGQEVEKLFF. This chain uses TRBV27 with TRBJ1-4, with 8 bases matching TRBD1. Germline CDR1 is MNHEY and CDR2 is SMNVEV (reference sequence). After removal of 4 bases from V and 7 bases from J, the junction contained 5 bases not matched to a gene. There are 14 residues in the CDR3.